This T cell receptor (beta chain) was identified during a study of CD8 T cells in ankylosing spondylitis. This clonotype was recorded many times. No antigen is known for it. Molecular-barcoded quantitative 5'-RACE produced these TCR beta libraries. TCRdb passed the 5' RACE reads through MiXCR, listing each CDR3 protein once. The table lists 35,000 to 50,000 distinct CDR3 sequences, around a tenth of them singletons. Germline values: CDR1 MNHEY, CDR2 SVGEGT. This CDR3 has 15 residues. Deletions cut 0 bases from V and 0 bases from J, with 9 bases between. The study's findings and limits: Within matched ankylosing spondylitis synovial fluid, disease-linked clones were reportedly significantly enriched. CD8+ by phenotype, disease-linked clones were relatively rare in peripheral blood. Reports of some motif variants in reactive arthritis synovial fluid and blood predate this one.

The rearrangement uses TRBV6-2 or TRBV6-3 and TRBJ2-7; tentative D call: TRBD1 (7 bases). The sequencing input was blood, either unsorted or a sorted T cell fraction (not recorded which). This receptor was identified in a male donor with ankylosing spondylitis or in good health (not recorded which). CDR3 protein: CASSYSRDSSYEQYF. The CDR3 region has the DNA TGTGCCAGCAGTTACTCGCGGGACAGCTCCTACGAGCAGTACTTC.